The clone carrying this T cell receptor (beta chain) was seen at least ten times. No antigen is known for it. The data are from a study of T cells in Graves' hyperthyroidism and ophthalmopathy. General observations from the study: Prediction of ophthalmopathy progression came a median around 7.1 months pre-onset.

The CDR3 is 12 residues long. The V end was cut by 4 bases, the J end by 8 bases, with 12 bases between. Germline V gene sequence: CDR1 SGHRS, CDR2 YFSETQ. Uncontrolled infection, other autoimmune disease, pregnancy or lactation barred patients from enrollment. Amplification targeted TCR beta CDR3 regions from RNA transcripts. The HTBI primer set served for first-round RT-PCR of the TCR CDR3. TCRdb re-called the multiplex PCR reads with MiXCR, one entry per CDR3 protein. The sample includes about 520,000 distinct CDR3 sequences, around 24% of them seen just once. V usage is TRBV5-1 and J usage is TRBJ1-1; possibly TRBD1 for D (5 bases). The sample was blood. This clonotype originated in a young woman with Graves' ophthalmopathy. CDR3 nucleotide sequence: TGCGCCAGCAGCGACGACAGTCAGGAAGCTTTCTTT. Amino acids: CASSDDSQEAFF.